Listed below are T cell receptor beta chains from one sample, sequenced in a study of a mutant IDH1 vaccine in newly diagnosed glioma. Generated by immunoSEQ multiplex PCR, the TCRdb table keeps only in-frame clones and is missing some. The sample holds approximately 35,000 clones, more than 85% seen once. Specimen: PBMCs, collected from a glioma patient treated with radiotherapy, temozolomide or both. These TCRs come from a woman aged 40 to 50 with glioma. Both conserved end residues are part of each CDR3. Fields, in order: V gene, D gene, clone size, J gene, CDR3 protein, CDR3 DNA. The D gene is left open where the match is weak. Not all rows give a size; the values are once, few, many and, for expanded clones, a class.

>TRBV13|.|.|TRBJ1-2
CASSLRVRGSNYGYTF
TGTGCCAGCAGCTTAAGGGTGAGGGGCAGCAACTATGGCTACACCTTC
>TRBV9|TRBD1|.|TRBJ2-2
CASSVGDRGNTGELFF
TGTGCCAGCAGCGTAGGGGACAGGGGGAACACCGGGGAGCTGTTTTTT
>TRBV6-4|TRBD1|.|TRBJ1-1
CASSDGTGNTEAFF
TGTGCCAGCAGTGACGGGACAGGGAACACTGAAGCTTTCTTT
>TRBV2|.|.|TRBJ1-2
CASAKGAGYTF
TGTGCCAGCGCGAAGGGCGCCGGCTACACCTTC
>TRBV19|.|.|TRBJ1-4
CASSMWGLSRNEKLFF
TGTGCCAGTAGTATGTGGGGGCTGAGCCGTAATGAAAAACTGTTTTTT
>TRBV7-9|.|.|TRBJ1-5
CASSFGQSNQPQHF
TGTGCCAGCAGCTTTGGACAGAGCAATCAGCCCCAGCATTTT
>TRBV29-1|TRBD1|.|TRBJ2-7
CSVARGRDEQYF
TGCAGCGTTGCGAGGGGGCGGGACGAGCAGTACTTC
>TRBV7-2|.|.|TRBJ1-3
CASSPSHSGNTIYF
TGTGCCAGCAGCCCCAGCCATTCTGGAAACACCATATATTTT
>TRBV6-6|.|few|TRBJ2-7
CASSPPSSGEQYF
TGTGCCAGCAGTCCTCCTTCTTCGGGCGAGCAGTACTTC
>TRBV28|.|.|TRBJ2-6
CASSLLAASGANVLTF
TGTGCCAGCAGTTTATTGGCAGCCTCTGGGGCCAACGTCCTGACTTTC
>TRBV4-2|.|.|TRBJ2-7
CASSHRPTPQGTKPYEQYF
TGTGCCAGCAGCCACAGACCTACGCCACAGGGGACTAAGCCCTACGAGCAGTACTTC
>TRBV18|TRBD1|.|TRBJ1-1
CASSRDRMNTEAFF
TGTGCCAGCTCCCGGGACAGAATGAACACTGAAGCTTTCTTT
>TRBV11-3|.|.|TRBJ2-7
CASSRGQLYEQYF
TGTGCCAGCAGCCGTGGACAGCTCTACGAGCAGTACTTC
>TRBV9|.|once|TRBJ2-7
CASSVGYSFSYEQYF
TGTGCCAGCAGCGTAGGGTACAGTTTCTCCTACGAGCAGTACTTC
>TRBV5-1|.|.|TRBJ2-7
CASSWEAGYEQYF
TGCGCCAGCAGCTGGGAAGCGGGTTACGAGCAGTACTTC
>TRBV30|.|.|TRBJ2-7
CAWSATPDRNRDEQYF
TGTGCCTGGAGTGCGACACCCGACAGAAACAGGGACGAGCAGTACTTC
>TRBV5-1|.|.|TRBJ2-2
CASSFDPSAGELFF
TGCGCCAGCAGCTTCGACCCCTCGGCCGGGGAGCTGTTTTTT
>TRBV6-5|.|.|TRBJ1-1
CASSYSIRGNTEAFF
TGTGCCAGCAGTTACTCAATAAGGGGGAACACTGAAGCTTTCTTT
>TRBV5-4|TRBD1|.|TRBJ2-3
CATRTGVATDTQYF
TGTGCCACTAGGACAGGGGTAGCGACAGATACGCAGTATTTT
>TRBV5-5|.|.|TRBJ1-1
CASSWGGRRGTEAFF
TGTGCCAGCAGCTGGGGCGGACGAAGAGGGACTGAAGCTTTCTTT
>TRBV5-7|.|.|TRBJ2-7
CASSSLEGGPTYEQYF
TGTGCCAGCAGCTCCCTGGAGGGGGGACCCACCTACGAGCAGTACTTC
>TRBV4-1|TRBD1|.|TRBJ1-1
CASSHRTGGENTEAFF
TGCGCCAGCAGCCATCGGACAGGGGGCGAGAACACTGAAGCTTTCTTT
>TRBV30|.|.|TRBJ1-1
CAWSEDSNTEAFF
TGTGCCTGGAGCGAAGATTCGAACACTGAAGCTTTCTTT
>TRBV4-1|.|.|TRBJ1-2
CASSQLGGNYGYTF
TGCGCCAGCAGCCAATTAGGAGGGAACTATGGCTACACCTTC
>TRBV7-2|TRBD1|.|TRBJ1-2
CASSFGAPDREGYTF
TGTGCCAGCAGCTTCGGGGCACCCGACAGGGAAGGCTACACCTTC
>TRBV2|.|.|TRBJ2-1
CATQSSYNEQFF
TGTGCCACCCAGTCCAGTTACAATGAGCAGTTCTTC
>TRBV7-2|.|.|TRBJ2-5
CASSLLKRETQYF
TGTGCCAGCAGCTTACTCAAGAGAGAGACCCAGTACTTC
>TRBV2|.|few|TRBJ2-2
CASSDYNTGELFF
TGTGCCAGCAGTGATTACAACACCGGGGAGCTGTTTTTT
>TRBV10-3|.|.|TRBJ1-2
CAISEEAYGYTF
TGTGCCATCAGTGAGGAGGCATATGGCTACACCTTC
>TRBV11-2|TRBD1|.|TRBJ1-3
CASSLGDRVIAGNTIYF
TGTGCCAGCAGCTTAGGGGACAGGGTAATTGCTGGAAACACCATATATTTT
>TRBV14|.|.|TRBJ1-1
CASSPWVGGRRDTEAFF
TGTGCCAGCAGTCCCTGGGTGGGGGGGCGGCGGGACACTGAAGCTTTCTTT
>TRBV4-2|.|.|TRBJ1-4
CASSPNSQGNEKLFF
TGTGCCAGCAGCCCCAATTCCCAAGGCAATGAAAAACTGTTTTTT
>TRBV4-1|.|.|TRBJ2-7
CASSLGSSSPYEQYF
TGCGCCAGCAGCCTTGGAAGTAGTTCCCCCTACGAGCAGTACTTC
>TRBV6-1|.|.|TRBJ1-2
CASSVLGFDGYTF
TGTGCCAGCAGTGTTTTAGGGTTTGACGGCTACACCTTC
>TRBV29-1|.|.|TRBJ1-1
CSVAQNTEAFF
TGCAGCGTTGCTCAGAACACTGAAGCTTTCTTT